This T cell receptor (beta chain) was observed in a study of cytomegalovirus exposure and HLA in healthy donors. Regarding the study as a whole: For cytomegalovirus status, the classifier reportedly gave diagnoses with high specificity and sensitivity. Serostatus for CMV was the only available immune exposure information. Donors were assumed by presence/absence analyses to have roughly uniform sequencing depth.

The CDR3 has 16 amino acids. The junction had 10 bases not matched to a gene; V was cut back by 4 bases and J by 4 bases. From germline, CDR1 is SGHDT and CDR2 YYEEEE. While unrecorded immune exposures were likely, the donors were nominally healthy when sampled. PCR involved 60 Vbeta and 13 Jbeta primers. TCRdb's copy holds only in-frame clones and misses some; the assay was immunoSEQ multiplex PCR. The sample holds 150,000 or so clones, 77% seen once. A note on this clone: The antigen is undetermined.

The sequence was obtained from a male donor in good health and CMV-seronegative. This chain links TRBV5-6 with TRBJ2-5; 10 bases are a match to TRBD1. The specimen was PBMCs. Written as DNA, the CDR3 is TGTGCCAGCAGCACGCCCGGGACAGGGGCGGGAGAGACCCAGTACTTC. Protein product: CASSTPGTGAGETQYF.